The rows below give T cell receptor beta chains drawn from one sample of a study of control samples from healthy donors and cancer patients. Using immunoSEQ multiplex PCR, the repertoire was profiled, and TCRdb retains in-frame clones only, with some absent. The sample lists 150,000 to 200,000 clones; 85% to 90% were seen once. The sequenced material came from blood. All receptors derive from a man aged 30-40 years in good health. Both conserved end residues are part of each CDR3. The D gene is left open where the match is weak. Expanded clones are given a class, and other clones once, few, many or no size at all.

D gene: .
J gene: TRBJ2-5
V gene: TRBV27
CDR3 length: 11
clone size: once
CDR3 DNA: TGTGCCAGCAAGGGGAGGGAGACCCAGTACTTC
CDR3 protein: CASKGRETQYF

D gene: .
J gene: TRBJ2-7
V gene: TRBV9
CDR3 length: 13
clone size: .
CDR3 DNA: TGTGCCAGCAGCGTAGGAGCCAACTACGAGCAGTACTTC
CDR3 protein: CASSVGANYEQYF

D gene: TRBD1
J gene: TRBJ2-7
V gene: TRBV5-6
CDR3 length: 19
clone size: .
CDR3 DNA: TGTGCCAGCAGCACCACCCCTACCCGTCGACAGGGGGCCTCCTACGAGCAGTACTTC
CDR3 protein: CASSTTPTRRQGASYEQYF

D gene: .
J gene: TRBJ2-5
V gene: TRBV5-1
CDR3 length: 13
clone size: .
CDR3 DNA: TGCGCCAGCAGCTGGGCAGGGGACGAGACCCAGTACTTC
CDR3 protein: CASSWAGDETQYF

D gene: TRBD1
J gene: TRBJ1-5
V gene: TRBV6-5
CDR3 length: 15
clone size: .
CDR3 DNA: TGTGCCTTTCCCCCCCGGGACAGGGGCAATCAGCCCCAGCATTTT
CDR3 protein: CAFPPRDRGNQPQHF

D gene: .
J gene: TRBJ1-4
V gene: TRBV7-9
CDR3 length: 12
clone size: .
CDR3 DNA: TGTGCCAGCAGCTTAGGGTTTGGAAAACTGTTTTTT
CDR3 protein: CASSLGFGKLFF

D gene: .
J gene: TRBJ2-2
V gene: TRBV13
CDR3 length: 14
clone size: .
CDR3 DNA: TGTGCCAGCAAGGAGCAATCGAACACCGGGGAGCTGTTTTTT
CDR3 protein: CASKEQSNTGELFF

D gene: .
J gene: TRBJ2-5
V gene: TRBV27
CDR3 length: 16
clone size: .
CDR3 DNA: TGTGCCAGCAGTCCCCGAGATCTTACCCATCAAGAGACCCAGTACTTC
CDR3 protein: CASSPRDLTHQETQYF

D gene: .
J gene: TRBJ1-1
V gene: TRBV6-4
CDR3 length: 14
clone size: .
CDR3 DNA: TGTGCCGGCAGCCTTTCAGGGAGGGACACTGAAGCTTTCTTT
CDR3 protein: CAGSLSGRDTEAFF

D gene: TRBD1
J gene: TRBJ1-2
V gene: TRBV18
CDR3 length: 16
clone size: .
CDR3 DNA: TGTGCCAGCTCTTCGACAGGGCTGGAAGTTATCTATGGCTACACCTTC
CDR3 protein: CASSSTGLEVIYGYTF

D gene: .
J gene: TRBJ1-5
V gene: TRBV19
CDR3 length: 15
clone size: .
CDR3 DNA: TGTGCCAGTAGTATTTCACTCTATAGCAATCAGCCCCAGCATTTT
CDR3 protein: CASSISLYSNQPQHF

D gene: .
J gene: TRBJ1-4
V gene: TRBV5-6
CDR3 length: 17
clone size: .
CDR3 DNA: TGTGCCAGCAACCGCGGGGGCGGCGGGGAGACTAATGAAAAACTGTTTTTT
CDR3 protein: CASNRGGGGETNEKLFF

D gene: .
J gene: TRBJ1-4
V gene: TRBV2
CDR3 length: 15
clone size: .
CDR3 DNA: TGTGCCAGCAGCCCCGGGGCCTCAACTAATGAAAAACTGTTTTTT
CDR3 protein: CASSPGASTNEKLFF

D gene: .
J gene: TRBJ1-1
V gene: TRBV24-1
CDR3 length: 13
clone size: .
CDR3 DNA: TGTGCCACCAGTGTAGGCGGGGGGACTGAAGCTTTCTTT
CDR3 protein: CATSVGGGTEAFF

D gene: .
J gene: TRBJ1-2
V gene: TRBV5-1
CDR3 length: 15
clone size: .
CDR3 DNA: TGCGCCAGCAGCTTGGAGAGAGTAACCGGAGATGGCTACACCTTC
CDR3 protein: CASSLERVTGDGYTF

D gene: TRBD1
J gene: TRBJ1-5
V gene: TRBV5-8
CDR3 length: 17
clone size: .
CDR3 DNA: TGTGCCAGCAGCTCACAGACAAGGACAGGGACTAATCAGCCCCAGCATTTT
CDR3 protein: CASSSQTRTGTNQPQHF

D gene: TRBD1
J gene: TRBJ2-3
V gene: TRBV30
CDR3 length: 12
clone size: .
CDR3 DNA: TGTGCCGGGACAGGGCAGACAGATACGCAGTATTTT
CDR3 protein: CAGTGQTDTQYF

D gene: TRBD1
J gene: TRBJ1-2
V gene: TRBV3-1/TRBV3-2
CDR3 length: 15
clone size: .
CDR3 DNA: TGTGCCAGCAGCCAAGATCTAGGACTGACAGGGCGCTACACCTTC
CDR3 protein: CASSQDLGLTGRYTF

D gene: .
J gene: TRBJ1-2
V gene: TRBV7-8
CDR3 length: 14
clone size: .
CDR3 DNA: TGTGCCAGCAGCTCCTTGGTGGCAGACTATGGCTACACCTTC
CDR3 protein: CASSSLVADYGYTF

D gene: .
J gene: TRBJ1-1
V gene: TRBV6-5
CDR3 length: 16
clone size: .
CDR3 DNA: TGTGCCAGCAGTTACGCCCTGACGGGCCGCCTGGACGAAGCTTTCTTT
CDR3 protein: CASSYALTGRLDEAFF

D gene: .
J gene: TRBJ2-7
V gene: TRBV18
CDR3 length: 14
clone size: .
CDR3 DNA: TGTGCCAGCTCACCCCCGGAGTCTTCGGCCGAGCAGTACTTC
CDR3 protein: CASSPPESSAEQYF

D gene: TRBD1
J gene: TRBJ2-1
V gene: TRBV18
CDR3 length: 16
clone size: .
CDR3 DNA: TGTGCCAGCTCACCACGGCTTCAGGGGGCGGACAATGAGCAGTTCTTC
CDR3 protein: CASSPRLQGADNEQFF

D gene: .
J gene: TRBJ1-6
V gene: TRBV11-1
CDR3 length: 13
clone size: once
CDR3 DNA: TGTGCCAGCGGGGTGGGAACCGATTCACCCCTCCACTTT
CDR3 protein: CASGVGTDSPLHF

D gene: .
J gene: TRBJ1-1
V gene: TRBV21-1
CDR3 length: 13
clone size: .
CDR3 DNA: TGTGCCAGCAGCAGGGAGTGTCCCACTGAAGCTTTCTTT
CDR3 protein: CASSRECPTEAFF

D gene: .
J gene: TRBJ1-5
V gene: TRBV28
CDR3 length: 14
clone size: once
CDR3 DNA: TGTGCCAGCAGTTCCCCCGGGGGCAGTCAGCCCCAGCATTTT
CDR3 protein: CASSSPGGSQPQHF

D gene: TRBD2
J gene: TRBJ2-3
V gene: TRBV18
CDR3 length: 15
clone size: .
CDR3 DNA: TGTGCCAGCTCTACTAGCGTCCCGGTCCAGGATACGCAGTATTTT
CDR3 protein: CASSTSVPVQDTQYF

D gene: .
J gene: TRBJ2-3
V gene: TRBV29-1
CDR3 length: 13
clone size: once
CDR3 DNA: TGCAGCGTTTTGCGGGGAAGCACAGATACGCAGTATTTT
CDR3 protein: CSVLRGSTDTQYF

D gene: TRBD2
J gene: TRBJ2-2
V gene: TRBV11-2
CDR3 length: 15
clone size: .
CDR3 DNA: TGTGCCAGCAGCTTAGCGGGGGGTTACACCGGGGAGCTGTTTTTT
CDR3 protein: CASSLAGGYTGELFF